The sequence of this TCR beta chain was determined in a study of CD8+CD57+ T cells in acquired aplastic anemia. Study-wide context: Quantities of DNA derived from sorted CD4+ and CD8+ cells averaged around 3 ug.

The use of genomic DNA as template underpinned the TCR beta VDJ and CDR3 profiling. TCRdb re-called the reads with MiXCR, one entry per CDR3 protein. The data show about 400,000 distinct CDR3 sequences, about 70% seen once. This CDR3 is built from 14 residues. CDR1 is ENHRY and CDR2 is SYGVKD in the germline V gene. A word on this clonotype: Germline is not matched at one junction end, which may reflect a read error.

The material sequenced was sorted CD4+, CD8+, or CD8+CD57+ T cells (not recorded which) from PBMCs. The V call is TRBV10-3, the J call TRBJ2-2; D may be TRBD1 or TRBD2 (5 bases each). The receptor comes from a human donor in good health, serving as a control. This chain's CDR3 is CASSYSSSTGALFF. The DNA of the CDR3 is TGTGCCAGCAGTTACTCGTCGAGCACCGGGGCGCTGTTTTTT.